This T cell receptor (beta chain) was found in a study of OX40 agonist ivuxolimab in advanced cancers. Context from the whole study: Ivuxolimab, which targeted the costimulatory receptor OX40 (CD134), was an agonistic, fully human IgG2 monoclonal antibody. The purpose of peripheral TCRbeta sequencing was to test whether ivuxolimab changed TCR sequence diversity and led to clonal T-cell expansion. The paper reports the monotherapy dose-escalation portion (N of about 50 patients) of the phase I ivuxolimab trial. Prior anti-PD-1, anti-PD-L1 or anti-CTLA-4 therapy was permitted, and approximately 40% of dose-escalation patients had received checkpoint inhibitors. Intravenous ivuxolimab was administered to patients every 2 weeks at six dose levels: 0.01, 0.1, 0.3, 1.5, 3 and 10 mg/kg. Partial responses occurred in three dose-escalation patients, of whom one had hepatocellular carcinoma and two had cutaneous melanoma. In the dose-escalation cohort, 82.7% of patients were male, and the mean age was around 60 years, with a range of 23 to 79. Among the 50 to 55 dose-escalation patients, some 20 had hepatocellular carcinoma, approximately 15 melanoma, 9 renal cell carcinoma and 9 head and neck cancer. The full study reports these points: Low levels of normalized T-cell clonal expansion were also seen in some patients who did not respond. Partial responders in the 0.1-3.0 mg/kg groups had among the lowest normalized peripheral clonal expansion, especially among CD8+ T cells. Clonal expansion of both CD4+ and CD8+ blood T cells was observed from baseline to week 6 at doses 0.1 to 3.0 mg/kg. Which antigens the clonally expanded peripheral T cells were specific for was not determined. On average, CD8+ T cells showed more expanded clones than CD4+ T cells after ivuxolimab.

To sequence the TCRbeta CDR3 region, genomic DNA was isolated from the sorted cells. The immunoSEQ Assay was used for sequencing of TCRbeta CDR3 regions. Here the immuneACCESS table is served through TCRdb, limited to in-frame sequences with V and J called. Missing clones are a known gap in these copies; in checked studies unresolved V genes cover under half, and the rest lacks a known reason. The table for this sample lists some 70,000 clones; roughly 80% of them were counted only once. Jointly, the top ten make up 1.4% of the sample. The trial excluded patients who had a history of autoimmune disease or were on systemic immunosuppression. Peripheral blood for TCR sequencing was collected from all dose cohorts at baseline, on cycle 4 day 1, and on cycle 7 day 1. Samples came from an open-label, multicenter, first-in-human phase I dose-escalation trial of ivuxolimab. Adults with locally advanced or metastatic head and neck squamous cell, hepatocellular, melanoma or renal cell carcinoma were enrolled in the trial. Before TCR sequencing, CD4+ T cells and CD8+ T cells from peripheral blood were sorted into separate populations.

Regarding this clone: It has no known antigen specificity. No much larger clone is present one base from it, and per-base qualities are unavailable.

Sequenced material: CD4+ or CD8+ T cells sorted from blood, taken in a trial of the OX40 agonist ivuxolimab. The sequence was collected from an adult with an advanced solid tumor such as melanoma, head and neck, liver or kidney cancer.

The CDR3 protein: CAISGSGGPTDTQYF. The sequenced DNA: TGTGCCATCAGTGGTAGCGGGGGGCCCACAGATACGCAGTATTTT. This receptor chain uses TRBV10-3 and TRBJ2-3, with 10 middle bases fitting TRBD2. The CDR3, from cysteine to phenylalanine, totals 15 residues. The sequence is cut down to CDR3 DNA, 45 bases in frame from base 1. Germline trimming: 4 bases from V, 2 bases from J; junction bases outside gene matches: 3. The germline V gene gives CDR1 as ENHRY and CDR2 as SYGVKD.